This T cell receptor beta chain is drawn from a study of blood T cell repertoires in COVID-19. Study-wide context: Acute and convalescent COVID-19 samples came from the United States, Italy and Spain.

As processed by the authors: Reference gene primer amplification gave nucleated cell count estimates. Profiled with immunoSEQ multiplex PCR; TCRdb holds only in-frame clones, not every one. V and J calls plus clone size are reproduced from that table; the DNA served to infer D and trimming. The sample gives 15,000 to 20,000 clones, over 75% of which show up once; roughly 6.1% is in the top ten. As for this clone: The sample contains more than one DNA sequence encoding this CDR3.

Unmatched junction bases numbered 2, after V lost 3 bases and J lost 6 bases. Germline CDR1 and CDR2: KGHSH and LQKENI. The CDR3 runs 14 residues. The chain joins TRBV18 to TRBJ1-5; 10 bases are a match to TRBD1. The receptor's source is a human donor in a cohort sampled during active COVID-19. Sequencing was performed on peripheral blood. CDR3 sequence reads: CASSPDRGRQPQHF. DNA for the CDR3: TGTGCCAGCTCACCCGACAGGGGGCGTCAGCCCCAGCATTTT.